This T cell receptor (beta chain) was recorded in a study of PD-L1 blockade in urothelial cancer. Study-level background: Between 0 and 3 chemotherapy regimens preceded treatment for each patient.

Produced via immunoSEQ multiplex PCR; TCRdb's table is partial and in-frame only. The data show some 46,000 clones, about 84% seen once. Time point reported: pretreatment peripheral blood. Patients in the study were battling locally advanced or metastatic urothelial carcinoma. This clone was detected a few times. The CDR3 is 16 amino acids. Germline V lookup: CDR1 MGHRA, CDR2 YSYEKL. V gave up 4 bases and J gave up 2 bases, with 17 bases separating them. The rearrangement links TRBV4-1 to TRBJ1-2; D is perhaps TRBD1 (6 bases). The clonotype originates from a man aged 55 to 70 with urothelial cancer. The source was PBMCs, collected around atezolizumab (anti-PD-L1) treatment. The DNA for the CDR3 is TGCGCCAGCAGCCGAGAAGGGGACACCCCAAACTATGGCTACACCTTC. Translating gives CASSREGDTPNYGYTF.